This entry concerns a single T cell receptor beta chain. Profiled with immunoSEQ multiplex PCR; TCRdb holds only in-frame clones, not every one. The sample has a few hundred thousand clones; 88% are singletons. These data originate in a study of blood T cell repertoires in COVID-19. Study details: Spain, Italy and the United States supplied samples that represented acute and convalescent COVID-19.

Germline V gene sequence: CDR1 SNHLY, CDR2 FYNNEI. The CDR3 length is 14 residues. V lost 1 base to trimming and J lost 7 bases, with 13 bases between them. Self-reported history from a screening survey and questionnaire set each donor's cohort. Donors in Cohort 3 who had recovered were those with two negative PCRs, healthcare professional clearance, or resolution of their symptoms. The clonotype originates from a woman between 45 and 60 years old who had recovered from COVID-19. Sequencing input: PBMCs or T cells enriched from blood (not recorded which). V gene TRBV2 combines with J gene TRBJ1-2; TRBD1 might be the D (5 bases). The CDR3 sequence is CASSEEVGRGGYTF. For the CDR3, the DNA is TGTGCCAGCAGTGAAGAGGTGGGGCGGGGTGGCTACACCTTC.